One and the same sample provided the 5 T cell receptor beta chains below, sequenced in a study of T cell clusters in autoimmune cytopenias. Approximately 36,000 genome equivalents of blood DNA were amplified for TRB. Multiplex touch-down PCR amplified TRB using TRB-A and TRB-B pools in one tube. TCRdb reprocessed the multiplex PCR reads, keeping one entry per CDR3 protein, no DNA. The sample features 6,000 to 8,500 distinct CDR3 sequences, with about 4.2% in its top ten. This same sample was also taken into another study, of T cell repertoires in aging, cancer and after chemotherapy.

Sample: peripheral blood. These receptors were collected from a human donor in good health.

The chain joins TRBV18 to TRBJ1-2; the TCRdb D gene call, TRBD1, has no DNA to confirm it. The CDR3 loop spans 15 amino acids. Germline CDR1 reads KGHSH; CDR2 reads LQKENI. The CDR3: CASSPSGDSYYGYTF.

Judged by frequency, this clonotype is medium-sized (0.01 to 0.1%). This chain links TRBV7-4 with TRBJ2-7. The CDR3 consists of 16 residues. Germline-derived CDR1 and CDR2 are SGHVT and SQSDAQ. This CDR3 reads CASSSATVGGPYEQYF.

The chain has TRBV27 and TRBJ2-7; TCRdb selects TRBD1, and the lack of DNA leaves this call unchecked. The CDR3 sequence is 15 residues long. Germline values: CDR1 MNHEY, CDR2 SMNVEV (reference sequence). The CDR3 spells CASRPLAGASYEQYF.

This clonotype ranks as medium-sized (0.01 to 0.1%) in terms of frequency. The chain joins TRBV27 to TRBJ2-7. CDR3 length equals 11 residues. In germline, CDR1 is MNHEY, CDR2 SMNVEV (reference sequence). CDR3 amino acids: CASSFPYEQYF.

Frequency places this clonotype as medium-sized (0.01 to 0.1%). V and J are TRBV6-2 or TRBV6-3 and TRBJ2-4; TCRdb's D call, TRBD1, is unchecked because there is no DNA. There are 16 residues in the CDR3. Germline V gene data show CDR1 as MNHEY and CDR2 as SVGEGT. The CDR3 loop is CASSPDSSLAKNIQYF.